The 10 T cell receptor beta chains reported below all come from one sample, sequenced in a study of long-term antiretroviral therapy in people with HIV. The authors ran the immunoSEQ assay, v3.0, at survey level. Sequenced by immunoSEQ multiplex PCR; TCRdb stores in-frame clones only, minus some. The table lists tens of thousands of clones, 80% of them singletons, with around 5.5% in the top ten. The material sequenced was unsorted PBMCs, taken 3.4 years after starting antiretroviral therapy. These TCRs come from a man aged 30 to 45 with HIV.

V is TRBV15 and J is TRBJ2-3; D is possibly TRBD1 or TRBD2 (5 bases each). V dropped 1 base and J dropped 0 bases, with 11 bases sitting between them. Germline CDR1 LNHNV, CDR2 YYDKDF (reference sequence). This CDR3 is built from 16 residues. CDR3 amino acids: CATSRVGETSTDTQYF. CDR3 nucleotides: TGTGCCACCAGCAGAGTGGGGGAGACTAGCACAGATACGCAGTATTTT.

This rearrangement joins TRBV9 to TRBJ2-5, with 7 bases that match TRBD2. Germline CDR1 SGDLS, CDR2 YYNGEE. The CDR3 spans 15 residues. The trim removed 0 bases at V and 2 bases at J, leaving 4 bases unmatched. The CDR3 nucleotides are TGTGCCAGCAGCGTAGGTAGGACTAGTCAAGAGACCCAGTACTTC. Translation gives CASSVGRTSQETQYF.

The chain links TRBV7-2 to TRBJ2-7; D gene uncertain. The CDR3 covers 12 residues. V was cut by 5 bases and J by 7 bases, with 12 bases left in between. Germline-derived CDR1 and CDR2 are SGHTA and FQGNSA. The CDR3 loop reads CASSISLGEQYF. CDR3 nucleotide sequence: TGTGCCAGCAGCATCTCCCTAGGGGAGCAGTACTTC.

This clone was counted a single time. The rearrangement joins TRBV7-2 to TRBJ2-2; D is uncertain. The germline V gene encodes CDR1 SGHTA and CDR2 FQGNSA. This CDR3 has 13 amino acids. Trimming shortened V by 3 bases and J by 5 bases, and 7 bases separated the two germline ends. The CDR3 protein is CASSLAGTGELFF. In nucleotides, the CDR3 is TGTGCCAGCAGCTTGGCCGGAACCGGGGAGCTGTTTTTT.

This rearrangement joins TRBV30 to TRBJ1-3; no clear D gene. The CDR3 sequence is 15 residues long. Germline V gene sequence: CDR1 GTSNPN, CDR2 SVGIG (reference sequence). V lost 3 bases, J lost 3 bases, and 15 bases lay in between. The CDR3 DNA sequence: TGTGCCTGGAGACCAGGAACCTCAAGTGGAAACACCATATATTTT. Translation gives CAWRPGTSSGNTIYF.

The rearrangement links TRBV18 to TRBJ2-5, with TRBD2 matching over 8 bases. There are 14 residues in the CDR3. Looked up from germline, CDR1 is KGHSH and CDR2 is LQKENI. V shed 3 bases and J 2 bases; nucleotides not matched to a gene: 2. The CDR3 sequence is CASSPASGQETQYF. The CDR3 coding sequence is TGTGCCAGCTCACCCGCTAGCGGGCAAGAGACCCAGTACTTC. Combining the CDR3 with reference TRBV18 and TRBJ2-5 gives the whole variable domain NAGVMQNPRHLVRRRGQEARLRCSPMKGHSHVYWYRQLPEEGLKFMVYLQKENIIDESGMPKERFSAEFPKEGPSILRIQQVVRGDSAAYFCASSPASGQETQYFGPGTRLLVL.

The chain uses TRBV29-1 and TRBJ1-1; D remains ambiguous. V was trimmed by 5 bases and J by 0 bases, leaving 13 bases between them. The CDR3 has 14 residues. Germline CDR1 and CDR2: SQVTM and ANQGSEA. CDR3 region: CSVLGKSMNTEAFF. In DNA form, the CDR3 reads TGCAGCGTTCTGGGGAAGTCAATGAACACTGAAGCTTTCTTT.

V usage is TRBV30 and J usage is TRBJ2-7; 7 bases fit TRBD1. The germline gives CDR1 GTSNPN, CDR2 SVGIG (reference sequence). The CDR3 contains 13 residues. Unmatched junction bases numbered 4, after V lost 3 bases and J lost 2 bases. The CDR3: CAWRRTGTYEQYF. CDR3 nucleotide sequence: TGTGCCTGGAGACGGACAGGTACCTACGAGCAGTACTTC.

V and J are TRBV7-2 and TRBJ2-7, with D tentatively TRBD1 or TRBD2 (5 bases each). This CDR3 comprises 14 residues. Trimming stripped 4 bases from V and 0 bases from J, with 10 bases between. From germline, CDR1 is SGHTA and CDR2 FQGNSA. The CDR3 loop reads CASSSGPSSYEQYF. CDR3 coding DNA: TGTGCCAGCAGCTCGGGACCGTCCTCCTACGAGCAGTACTTC.

This clone was seen a single time. The rearrangement uses TRBV5-4 and TRBJ1-1; D may be TRBD1 (6 bases). This CDR3 has 14 residues. The germline V and J ends were trimmed by 4 bases and 2 bases, with 12 bases remaining between them. In germline, CDR1 is SGHNT, CDR2 YYREEE (reference sequence). CDR3 coding DNA: TGTGCCAGCAGCGCCCCGACAGGAAACACTGAAGCTTTCTTT. Its translation: CASSAPTGNTEAFF.